The present T cell receptor (beta chain) was sequenced within a study of T cell changes during pregnancy in multiple sclerosis. Germline values: CDR1 SGHKS, CDR2 YYEKEE (reference sequence). V shed 3 bases and J 1 base; nucleotides not matched to a gene: 8. The CDR3 extends over 16 amino acids. The assay was immunoSEQ multiplex PCR, and TCRdb's table has in-frame clones only and misses some. The sample records about 67,000 clones, 91% being singletons. This receptor was identified in a female donor with multiple sclerosis, enrolled in a pregnancy study. The V gene is TRBV5-5, the J gene TRBJ1-1; 8 positions match TRBD1. The starting material was peripheral blood, obtained in the first trimester of pregnancy. CDR3 amino acids: CASSSRTGRANTEAFF. The CDR3 bases are TGTGCCAGCAGCTCGAGGACAGGGCGAGCGAACACTGAAGCTTTCTTT.